A selection of T cell receptor beta chains follows, all from one sample in a study of blood T cell repertoires in COVID-19. Assay used: immunoSEQ multiplex PCR; TCRdb lists only in-frame clones, some missing. The sample carries roughly 18,000 clones, approximately 90% recorded once. The sequencing input was peripheral blood. These receptors came from a woman aged 55-69 years with active COVID-19. Both conserved end residues are part of each CDR3. D genes are given only for firm matches. Rows give clone size only sometimes, using once, few, many, or a class for an expanded clone.

J gene	V gene	clone size	D gene	CDR3 protein	CDR3 DNA
TRBJ2-3	TRBV7-3	-	TRBD2	CASSFLSGGATDTQYF	TGTGCCAGCAGCTTCCTCAGCGGGGGGGCAACAGATACGCAGTATTTT
TRBJ1-1	TRBV18	-	-	CASSPREGSTEAFF	TGTGCCAGCTCACCCCGCGAGGGTTCCACTGAAGCTTTCTTT
TRBJ1-1	TRBV6-5	-	-	CASSTDRPKEAFF	TGTGCCAGCAGTACTGACAGGCCCAAGGAGGCTTTCTTT
TRBJ2-1	TRBV11-3	-	TRBD1	CASSQGQSLYNEQFF	TGTGCCAGCAGCCAGGGACAGAGCTTATACAATGAGCAGTTCTTC
TRBJ1-4	TRBV5-1	-	TRBD1	CASSLGQGNEKLFF	TGCGCCAGCAGCTTGGGACAGGGGAATGAAAAACTGTTTTTT
TRBJ1-2	TRBV9	-	TRBD1	CASSSRQGADGYTF	TGTGCCAGCAGCTCCAGACAGGGGGCGGATGGCTACACCTTC
TRBJ2-1	TRBV29-1	-	TRBD2	CSVSGLAGGPGEQFF	TGCAGCGTCAGCGGCCTAGCGGGGGGGCCAGGTGAGCAGTTCTTC
TRBJ2-1	TRBV12-3/TRBV12-4	once	-	CASTLQRVRVQFF	TGTGCCAGCACCTTGCAGAGGGTTCGAGTGCAGTTCTTC
TRBJ2-3	TRBV12-3/TRBV12-4	-	-	CASSFGDTQYF	TGTGCCAGCAGTTTCGGAGATACGCAGTATTTT
TRBJ2-5	TRBV11-3	-	TRBD1	CASSRGQGASETQYF	TGTGCCAGCAGCCGAGGACAGGGGGCATCAGAGACCCAGTACTTC
TRBJ1-1	TRBV2	-	-	CASSELWGLGTEAFF	TGTGCCAGCAGTGAACTTTGGGGGCTGGGGACTGAAGCTTTCTTT
TRBJ2-3	TRBV11-2	-	TRBD1	CASSSIQGAGDTQYF	TGTGCCAGCAGCTCGATACAGGGGGCCGGAGATACGCAGTATTTT
TRBJ1-5	TRBV7-2	-	-	CASSSRVGDQPQHF	TGTGCCAGCAGCTCCCGGGTAGGCGATCAGCCCCAGCATTTT
TRBJ1-1	TRBV20-1	-	-	CSASSLDSHQAFF	TGCAGTGCTAGTAGTCTCGACAGCCACCAAGCTTTCTTT
TRBJ2-7	TRBV5-1	-	-	CASSLWSSSSYEQYF	TGCGCCAGCAGCTTGTGGAGTAGCAGCTCCTACGAGCAGTACTTC
TRBJ2-2	TRBV15	-	-	CATSRGGPNTGELFF	TGTGCCACCAGCAGAGGTGGCCCAAACACCGGGGAGCTGTTTTTT
TRBJ2-2	TRBV9	-	TRBD2	CASSYRSGGNTGELFF	TGTGCCAGCAGCTACCGTAGCGGGGGGAACACCGGGGAGCTGTTTTTT
TRBJ2-2	TRBV7-9	-	-	CASSLPLSTANTGELFF	TGTGCCAGCAGCTTACCTCTCTCGACAGCGAACACCGGGGAGCTGTTTTTT
TRBJ2-2	TRBV9	once	TRBD1	CASSPLPLTGIDTGELFF	TGTGCCAGCAGCCCCCTCCCTCTGACAGGGATCGACACCGGGGAGCTGTTTTTT
TRBJ1-3	TRBV7-9	-	-	CASSLARTSGNTIYF	TGTGCCAGCAGCTTAGCGCGCACCTCTGGAAACACCATATATTTT
TRBJ2-7	TRBV7-8	-	-	CASSLVSSYEQYF	TGTGCCAGCAGCTTAGTTAGCTCCTACGAGCAGTACTTC
TRBJ2-1	TRBV7-3	-	-	CASSPQGAGTYNEQFF	TGTGCCAGCAGCCCTCAGGGTGCAGGGACCTACAATGAGCAGTTCTTC
TRBJ2-5	TRBV2	once	TRBD2	CASRAGGTQYF	TGTGCCAGCAGGGCGGGGGGGACCCAGTACTTC
TRBJ1-5	TRBV7-9	-	TRBD1	CASSRQGQTNQPQHF	TGTGCCAGCAGCCGCCAGGGACAGACAAATCAGCCCCAGCATTTT
TRBJ1-5	TRBV15	few	-	CATSRDYSLAGTMDSNQPQHF	TGTGCCACCAGCAGAGATTACTCATTAGCCGGGACAATGGATAGCAATCAGCCCCAGCATTTT
TRBJ1-1	TRBV3-1/TRBV3-2	-	-	CASSHFTGERSEAFF	TGTGCCAGCAGCCATTTCACAGGAGAGCGATCTGAAGCTTTCTTT
TRBJ1-1	TRBV5-1	-	-	CASSFRGDAHGAFF	TGCGCCAGCAGCTTTCGGGGGGACGCCCACGGGGCTTTCTTT
TRBJ2-1	TRBV7-2	-	TRBD2	CASGHPRLAGESYNEQFF	TGTGCCAGCGGCCATCCCCGACTAGCGGGGGAATCCTACAATGAGCAGTTCTTC
TRBJ1-2	TRBV5-4	-	TRBD1	CASGGDSPNYGYTF	TGTGCCAGCGGCGGGGACAGCCCTAACTATGGCTACACCTTC
TRBJ2-3	TRBV19	-	TRBD1	CASSLDRGDTQYF	TGTGCCAGTAGTCTAGACAGGGGAGATACGCAGTATTTT
TRBJ2-7	TRBV3-1/TRBV3-2	-	-	CASSGPGSYEQYF	TGTGCCAGCAGCGGTCCGGGGTCCTACGAGCAGTACTTC
TRBJ2-5	TRBV5-1	-	TRBD2	CASSLDPGLSDDF	TGCGCCAGCAGCTTGGATCCGGGACTATCCGACGACTTC
TRBJ1-4	TRBV11-2	-	-	CASSTDSVWNEKLFF	TGTGCCAGCAGCACCGACAGCGTTTGGAATGAAAAACTGTTTTTT
TRBJ2-5	TRBV20-1	-	-	CSAPGGETQYF	TGCAGTGCCCCTGGGGGGGAGACCCAGTACTTC
TRBJ2-3	TRBV5-1	-	TRBD1	CASSLGGTDTDTQYF	TGCGCCAGCAGCTTGGGGGGGACAGACACAGATACGCAGTATTTT
TRBJ1-1	TRBV6-5	-	-	CASSYQHGGEAFF	TGTGCCAGCAGTTACCAACACGGGGGTGAAGCTTTCTTT
TRBJ2-2	TRBV4-2	-	TRBD1	CASSHPRTGNTGELFF	TGTGCCAGCAGCCATCCACGGACAGGGAACACCGGGGAGCTGTTTTTT
TRBJ2-3	TRBV5-1	-	-	CASSFPGTDTQYF	TGCGCCAGCAGCTTTCCGGGCACAGATACGCAGTATTTT
TRBJ2-2	TRBV9	-	-	CASSAQGNTGELFF	TGTGCCAGCAGCGCCCAGGGGAACACCGGGGAGCTGTTTTTT
TRBJ1-1	TRBV10-3	-	-	CAISESTGLTEAFF	TGTGCCATCAGTGAATCAACAGGGTTGACTGAAGCTTTCTTT
TRBJ1-2	TRBV10-2	once	-	CASSPDINYGYTF	TGCGCCAGCAGTCCGGACATTAACTATGGCTACACCTTC
TRBJ2-7	TRBV12-3/TRBV12-4	-	-	CASSATTSGEQYF	TGTGCCAGCAGTGCCACGACTAGTGGCGAGCAGTACTTC
TRBJ2-3	TRBV5-1	-	TRBD2	CASSFTVVGGTTDTQYF	TGCGCCAGCAGCTTTACGGTCGTGGGGGGGACCACAGATACGCAGTATTTT
TRBJ1-2	TRBV6-5	-	-	CASSYSGASGYTF	TGTGCCAGCAGTTACTCGGGGGCTAGCGGCTACACCTTC
TRBJ1-2	TRBV27	-	-	CASSPVRHRFYGYTF	TGTGCCAGCAGCCCCGTTCGGCACAGATTTTATGGCTACACCTTC
TRBJ2-7	TRBV6-5	-	TRBD1	CASSPPDRGAYEQYF	TGTGCCAGCAGTCCCCCCGACAGGGGGGCCTACGAGCAGTACTTC
TRBJ2-5	TRBV5-1	-	TRBD2	CASSEPGLAKQETQYF	TGCGCCAGCAGCGAACCGGGACTAGCTAAACAAGAGACCCAGTACTTC
TRBJ2-2	TRBV5-6	-	TRBD1	CASSLIGDRGNTGELFF	TGTGCCAGCAGCTTGATAGGGGACAGGGGGAACACCGGGGAGCTGTTTTTT
TRBJ1-2	TRBV9	-	-	CASSPNPRGNGYTF	TGTGCCAGCAGCCCGAATCCGAGGGGGAATGGCTACACCTTC